This section outlines one T cell receptor (beta chain) sequence together with its context. V was pared by 3 bases and J by 2 bases, with 5 bases of the junction left unmatched. Germline values: CDR1 SGHDN, CDR2 FVKESK. The length of the CDR3 is 15 residues. This sample is drawn from a study of memory CD4+ T cells and cytomegalovirus serostatus. TCRdb keeps only in-frame clones here, not all; method: immunoSEQ multiplex PCR. The repertoire includes under 45,000 clones, 76% of them detected once, and about 6% sits in the top ten. Single viable CD3+CD4+CD8-CD45RO+ cells were sorted as the memory CD4+ T cells.

Input material: memory CD4+ T cells from blood. The V call is TRBV14, the J call TRBJ2-3; 7 nucleotides match TRBD1. This TCR derives from an adult in good health and CMV-seronegative. CDR3 nucleotide sequence: TGTGCCAGCAGCCAGCCGACAGGGATCACAGATACGCAGTATTTT. Its translation is CASSQPTGITDTQYF. The entire variable domain, with the rest obtained from reference TRBV14 and TRBJ2-3, is as follows: EAGVTQFPSHSVIEKGQTVTLRCDPISGHDNLYWYRRVMGKEIKFLLHFVKESKQDESGMPNNRFLAERTGGTYSTLKVQPAELEDSGVYFCASSQPTGITDTQYFGPGTRLTVL.